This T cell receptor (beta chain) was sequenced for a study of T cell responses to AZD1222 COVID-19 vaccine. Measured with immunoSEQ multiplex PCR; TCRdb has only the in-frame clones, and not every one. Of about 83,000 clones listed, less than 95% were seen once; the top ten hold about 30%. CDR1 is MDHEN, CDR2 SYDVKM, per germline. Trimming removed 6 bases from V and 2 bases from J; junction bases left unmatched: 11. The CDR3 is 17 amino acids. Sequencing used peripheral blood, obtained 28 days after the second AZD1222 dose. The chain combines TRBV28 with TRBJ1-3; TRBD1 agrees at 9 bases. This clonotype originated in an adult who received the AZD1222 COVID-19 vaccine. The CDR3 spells CASSYAWDREAGNTIYF. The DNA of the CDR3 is TGTGCCAGCAGCTATGCCTGGGACAGGGAGGCTGGAAACACCATATATTTT.